The 19 T cell receptor beta chains below all came from one sample that was sequenced in a study of blood T cell repertoires in COVID-19. Profiled with immunoSEQ multiplex PCR; TCRdb holds only in-frame clones, not every one. Here the sample spans approximately 210,000 clones, 81% being singletons. Material for sequencing was PBMCs or T cells enriched from blood (not recorded which). The receptor source for this set is a woman aged 45-65 years with acute COVID-19.

CDR3 in amino acids: CAWSVQGDETQYF. The CDR3 nucleotides are TGTGCCTGGAGTGTACAAGGGGATGAGACCCAGTACTTC. V gene TRBV30 combines with J gene TRBJ2-5; D may be TRBD1 (5 bases). There are 13 residues in the CDR3. The V end lost 0 bases, the J end lost 5 bases, and 10 bases lay between the germline ends. Looked up from germline, CDR1 is GTSNPN and CDR2 is SVGIG (reference sequence).

There are a few counts of this clone. This rearrangement joins TRBV7-2 to TRBJ2-2, with 10 positions matching TRBD1. Germline assignment: CDR1 SGHTA and CDR2 FQGNSA. This CDR3 contains 15 residues. V dropped 5 bases and J dropped 5; count of bases not matched to a gene: 5. CDR3 sequence reads: CASSHRDRGTGELFF. CDR3 coding DNA: TGTGCCAGCAGCCACCGGGACAGGGGTACCGGGGAGCTGTTTTTT.

This clone was observed a handful of times. This rearrangement joins TRBV2 to TRBJ1-2; 8 nucleotides match TRBD1. V was pared by 4 bases and J by 5 bases, with 6 bases of the junction left unmatched. Per the germline V gene, CDR1 is SNHLY and CDR2 is FYNNEI. This CDR3 has 14 amino acids. CDR3 sequence: CASSGQGRPYGYTF. The CDR3 DNA follows: TGTGCCAGCAGTGGACAGGGGCGCCCATATGGCTACACCTTC.

This chain links TRBV9 with TRBJ1-6, with 7 bases fitting TRBD1. Per the germline V gene, CDR1 is SGDLS and CDR2 is YYNGEE. V dropped 3 bases and J dropped 8; count of bases not matched to a gene: 5. CDR3 length: 14 residues. CDR3 sequence: CASSGGDSYSPLHF. Written as DNA, the CDR3 is TGTGCCAGCAGCGGCGGGGACAGCTATTCACCCCTCCACTTT.

The sample holds one count of this clone. V usage is TRBV2 and J usage is TRBJ1-1; D is perhaps TRBD1 (5 bases). Germline V CDR1 and CDR2: SNHLY, FYNNEI. Trimming took off 8 bases at V and 2 bases at J, with 12 bases between the two ends. The CDR3 totals 13 residues. The CDR3 DNA reads TGTGCCAGCTTTGACAGATTTAACACTGAAGCTTTCTTT. It encodes CASFDRFNTEAFF.

The genes are TRBV27 and TRBJ2-7, with TRBD1 as a possible D gene (5 bases). CDR3 length equals 13 residues. CDR1 and CDR2 (germline): MNHEY, SMNVEV (reference sequence). V shed 5 bases and J shed 2 bases, with 10 bases lying between them. In DNA form, the CDR3 reads TGTGCCAGCAGTGGACAAGCCCCCTACGAGCAGTACTTC. It codes for CASSGQAPYEQYF.

The chain joins TRBV13 to TRBJ2-7, with a tentative D call TRBD1 (5 bases). The germline V and J ends were trimmed by 4 bases and 1 base, with 8 bases remaining between them. This CDR3 comprises 13 residues. Germline values: CDR1 PRHDT, CDR2 FYEKMQ (reference sequence). For the CDR3, the DNA is TGTGCCAGCAGCTCCCGACAGTCCTACGAGCAGTACTTC. Translation: CASSSRQSYEQYF.

The chain carries TRBV6-5 and TRBJ2-7, with 9 bases that match TRBD1. The CDR3 has 14 residues. Germline V CDR1 and CDR2: MNHEY, SVGAGI. The V gene end was trimmed by 9 bases and the J gene end by 4 bases; junction bases not matched to a gene: 10. The CDR3 loop reads CASAAGQGLYEQYF. The CDR3 nucleotides are TGTGCCAGTGCCGCGGGACAGGGCCTTTACGAGCAGTACTTC.

This sequence joins TRBV9 and TRBJ2-5, with 13 nucleotides matching TRBD2. This CDR3 spans 15 amino acids. After removal of 5 bases from V and 5 bases from J, the junction contained 6 bases not matched to a gene. Germline V CDR1 and CDR2: SGDLS, YYNGEE. The CDR3 sequence: CASSTLAGGSETQYF. Here the CDR3 DNA reads TGTGCCAGCAGTACACTAGCGGGGGGGAGTGAGACCCAGTACTTC.

A remark on this clone: Other DNA sequences of this sample code for an identical CDR3. The chain's CDR3 is CASSSRTYGYTF. CDR3 coding DNA: TGTGCCAGCAGTTCTAGAACCTATGGCTACACCTTC. The genes are TRBV28 and TRBJ1-2; D not certain. Germline CDR1 MDHEN, CDR2 SYDVKM. This CDR3 comprises 12 residues. V lost 4 bases to trimming and J lost 4 bases, with 7 bases between them.

The chain has TRBV5-1 and TRBJ2-7; D may be TRBD2 (6 bases). The germline V and J ends were trimmed by 1 base and 0 bases, with 11 bases remaining between them. This CDR3 has 15 amino acids. Germline loops: CDR1 SGHRS, CDR2 YFSETQ. CDR3 sequence (DNA): TGCGCCAGCAGCTTGACGGGGGTCGGCTCCTACGAGCAGTACTTC. It is translated as CASSLTGVGSYEQYF.

The gene calls are TRBV27 and TRBJ2-3, with D possibly being TRBD2 (5 bases). Between the trimmed V and J ends, which lost 6 bases and 3 bases, there was a span of 16 bases. The germline CDR1 and CDR2 sequences are MNHEY and SMNVEV (reference sequence). This CDR3 region has 15 residues. The CDR3 sequence is CASSPAGVSTDTQYF. The CDR3 nucleotides are TGTGCCAGCAGCCCCGCCGGGGTTTCGACAGATACGCAGTATTTT.

The chain employs TRBV28 and TRBJ2-7; 14 nucleotides match TRBD2. The CDR3 runs to 16 residues. V lost 3 bases and J lost 3; bases outside the gene matches: 4. Per the germline V gene, CDR1 is MDHEN and CDR2 is SYDVKM. In nucleotides, the CDR3 is TGTGCCAGCAGTTTGGGACTAGCGGGAGTGGGCTACGAGCAGTACTTC. This codes for CASSLGLAGVGYEQYF.

This clone was counted ten times or more. The chain joins TRBV7-2 to TRBJ2-2; 8 bases fit TRBD2. Germline V gene lookup returns CDR1 SGHTA and CDR2 FQGNSA. The V gene end was trimmed by 5 bases and the J gene end by 2 bases; junction bases not matched to a gene: 7. CDR3 length equals 16 residues. The CDR3 reads CASSPGGGINTGELFF. CDR3 nucleotides: TGTGCCAGCAGCCCCGGGGGGGGAATAAACACCGGGGAGCTGTTTTTT.

This clone was seen many times. The gene calls are TRBV7-9 and TRBJ2-1; D perhaps matches TRBD1 (7 bases). Germline assignment: CDR1 SEHNR and CDR2 FQNEAQ (reference sequence). V gave up 0 bases and J gave up 6 bases, with 15 bases separating them. The CDR3 consists of 16 residues. Here the CDR3 DNA reads TGTGCCAGCAGCTTAGCTCTCTCGGGGGACAGCAATGAGCAGTTCTTC. Translated: CASSLALSGDSNEQFF.

CDR3 nucleotides: TGCGCCAGCAGCCAAGACGGGGGATTGTCCTCCTATAATTCACCCCTCCACTTT. Its protein is CASSQDGGLSSYNSPLHF. The genes are TRBV4-3 and TRBJ1-6, with D possibly TRBD1 on 5 matching bases. Germline V gene sequence: CDR1 LGHNA, CDR2 YSLEER. This CDR3 spans 18 amino acids. The ends were cut back, 0 bases at V and 0 bases at J, with 12 bases in the middle.

This clone is a singleton in its sample. Additional DNA sequences in this sample encode the identical CDR3. This chain joins TRBV24-1 and TRBJ2-7; D is perhaps TRBD2 (6 bases). The V and J ends lost 4 bases and 3 bases respectively, with 6 bases between them. This CDR3 is 12 amino acids long. Germline assignment: CDR1 KGHDR and CDR2 SFDVKD. The CDR3 DNA reads TGTGCCACCAGTGACGGGAGCTACGAGCAGTACTTC. It translates to CATSDGSYEQYF.

The chain links TRBV2 to TRBJ2-5, with D tentatively TRBD1 (5 bases). CDR1 and CDR2 from the germline V gene are SNHLY and FYNNEI. The CDR3 length is 13 residues. Deletions cut 6 bases from V and 1 base from J, with 9 bases between. The DNA for the CDR3 is TGTGCCAGCAGACCGGACATCCAAGAGACCCAGTACTTC. It is translated as CASRPDIQETQYF.

This chain joins TRBV18 and TRBJ1-3; TRBD1 is a possible D gene (6 bases). This CDR3 spans 16 amino acids. The V gene's germline CDR1 is KGHSH and CDR2 LQKENI. The V gene lost 2 bases and the J gene lost 2 bases, with 13 bases spanning the gap. The CDR3 nucleotides read TGTGCCAGCTCACCAACCCCGGGACATACTGGAAACACCATATATTTT. Residues: CASSPTPGHTGNTIYF.